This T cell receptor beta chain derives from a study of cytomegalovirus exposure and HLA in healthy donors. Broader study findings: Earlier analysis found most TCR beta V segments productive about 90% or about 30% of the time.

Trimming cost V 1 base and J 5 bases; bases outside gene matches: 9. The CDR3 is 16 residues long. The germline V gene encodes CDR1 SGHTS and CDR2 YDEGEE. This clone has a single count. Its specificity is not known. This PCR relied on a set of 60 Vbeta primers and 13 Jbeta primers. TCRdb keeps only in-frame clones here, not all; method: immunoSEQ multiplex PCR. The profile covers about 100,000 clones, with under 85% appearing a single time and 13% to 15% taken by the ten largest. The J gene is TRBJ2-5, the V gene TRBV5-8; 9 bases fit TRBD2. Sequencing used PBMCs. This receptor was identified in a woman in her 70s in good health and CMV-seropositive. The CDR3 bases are TGTGCCAGCAGCTTGTGGGGCGCGGGAGGGGCGGAGACCCAGTACTTC. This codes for CASSLWGAGGAETQYF.